A selection of T cell receptor beta chains follows, all from one sample in a study of shared clonotypes between healthy human individuals. Sequencing was performed with immunoSEQ multiplex PCR; in TCRdb, only in-frame clones are kept and a portion is missing. The table shows about 680,000 clones, with around 92% occurring only once. The specimen was naive CD8+ T cells sorted from blood. Receptors were obtained from a man aged 25 to 40 in good health. Each CDR3 is given with its conserved first and last residue. A D gene is named only where the DNA matches it firmly. Only some rows state a clone size, as once, few, many or a class for expanded clones.

d_call clone_size j_call v_call cdr3_aa cdr3_nt
NA NA TRBJ1-3 TRBV7-7 CGVGGGNTIYF TGTGGGGTAGGGGGAGGAAACACCATATATTTT
NA NA TRBJ1-4 TRBV25-1 CASSEQGKQEKLFF TGTGCCAGCAGTGAACAGGGTAAACAGGAAAAACTGTTTTTT
TRBD2 NA TRBJ2-3 TRBV5-6 CASSPREWGTDTQYF TGTGCCAGCAGTCCGCGGGAGTGGGGCACAGATACGCAGTATTTT
TRBD1 NA TRBJ1-5 TRBV29-1 CSVQDRGNQPQHF TGCAGCGTCCAAGACAGGGGCAATCAGCCCCAGCATTTT
TRBD2 NA TRBJ2-7 TRBV4-1 CASSQVAGESYEQYF TGCGCCAGCAGCCAAGTAGCGGGTGAGTCCTACGAGCAGTACTTC
NA NA TRBJ2-1 TRBV27 CASSGDPYNEQFF TGTGCCAGCAGTGGGGACCCTTACAATGAGCAGTTCTTC
NA NA TRBJ2-6 TRBV5-4 CASSLAYPGRGANVLTF TGTGCCAGCAGCTTGGCCTATCCAGGACGGGGGGCCAACGTCCTGACTTTC
NA NA TRBJ2-7 TRBV18 CASSPVGTYYEQYF TGTGCCAGCTCCCCTGTCGGGACCTACTACGAGCAGTACTTC
NA NA TRBJ2-7 TRBV28 CASSWGGQAYEQYF TGTGCCAGCAGTTGGGGGGGACAGGCCTACGAGCAGTACTTC
NA NA TRBJ2-1 TRBV14 CASSPGYNEQFF TGTGCCAGCAGCCCAGGCTACAATGAGCAGTTCTTC
NA NA TRBJ1-4 TRBV9 CASSPGGGALGEKLFF TGTGCCAGCAGCCCCGGCGGGGGAGCACTGGGTGAAAAACTGTTTTTT
NA NA TRBJ2-3 TRBV28 CASSLWRGGAQDTDTQYF TGTGCCAGCAGTTTATGGCGGGGCGGAGCCCAGGACACAGATACGCAGTATTTT
NA NA TRBJ2-7 TRBV7-6 CASSAGPAKNYEQYF TGTGCCAGCAGCGCCGGGCCAGCCAAAAATTACGAGCAGTACTTC
TRBD1 NA TRBJ2-7 TRBV7-8 CASMGQGSYEQYF TGTGCCAGCATGGGACAGGGTTCCTACGAGCAGTACTTC
NA NA TRBJ2-7 TRBV11-2 CASSPLNYLSYEQYF TGTGCCAGCAGCCCACTTAACTACCTTTCCTACGAGCAGTACTTC
TRBD2 once TRBJ2-5 TRBV27 CASRLGRGGLQETQYF TGTGCCAGCAGACTAGGTCGGGGGGGACTTCAAGAGACCCAGTACTTC
NA many TRBJ2-7 TRBV28 CASSSTSYEQYF TGTGCCAGCAGCAGTACTAGTTACGAGCAGTACTTC
TRBD1 NA TRBJ2-7 TRBV28 CASSLGQGTDYEQYF TGTGCCAGCAGTTTGGGACAGGGAACCGACTACGAGCAGTACTTC
TRBD2 NA TRBJ2-3 TRBV19 CASSIEGLAFTDTQYF TGTGCCAGTAGTATAGAGGGACTAGCATTCACAGATACGCAGTATTTT
NA NA TRBJ2-1 TRBV9 CASSVGSYNEQFF TGTGCCAGCAGCGTCGGGTCCTACAATGAGCAGTTCTTC
NA NA TRBJ2-5 TRBV18 CASSPIIGSKETQYF TGTGCCAGCTCACCAATTATAGGGAGTAAGGAGACCCAGTACTTC
NA NA TRBJ2-7 TRBV5-4 CASSFLPYEQYF TGTGCCAGCAGCTTCCTACCCTACGAGCAGTACTTC
TRBD1 NA TRBJ2-7 TRBV7-8 CASSLTWDRVGEQYF TGTGCCAGCAGCTTAACTTGGGACAGAGTGGGCGAGCAGTACTTC
NA NA TRBJ2-3 TRBV28 CASSFGRSTDTQYF TGTGCCAGCAGTTTCGGGCGGAGCACAGATACGCAGTATTTT
NA NA TRBJ1-1 TRBV4-1 CASARERSLNTEAFF TGCGCCAGCGCCAGGGAACGGAGTTTGAACACTGAAGCTTTCTTT
NA NA TRBJ2-7 TRBV11-2 CASSLSFNYEQYF TGTGCCAGCAGCTTAAGCTTCAACTACGAGCAGTACTTC
NA NA TRBJ2-3 TRBV6-6 CASEADTQYF TGTGCCAGCGAAGCAGATACGCAGTATTTT
TRBD2 NA TRBJ2-7 TRBV29-1 CSVVPLAGGPGEQYF TGCAGCGTTGTCCCGTTAGCGGGAGGGCCGGGAGAGCAGTACTTC
NA NA TRBJ1-1 TRBV7-9 CASSLELPEAFF TGTGCCAGCAGCTTAGAACTACCTGAAGCTTTCTTT
NA NA TRBJ2-2 TRBV13 CASSLGLMRAGELFF TGTGCCAGCAGCTTAGGCCTAATGAGGGCCGGGGAGCTGTTTTTT
NA NA TRBJ2-7 TRBV27 CASSLSEGALEQYF TGTGCCAGCAGTTTAAGCGAGGGAGCGCTCGAGCAGTACTTC
TRBD2 NA TRBJ2-7 TRBV28 CASSPRLAGGLSYEQYF TGTGCCAGCAGTCCCAGACTAGCGGGAGGTCTCTCCTACGAGCAGTACTTC
NA NA TRBJ2-1 TRBV7-8 CASSLPVVGGGYNEQFF TGTGCCAGCAGCCTACCTGTGGTGGGAGGGGGCTACAATGAGCAGTTCTTC
TRBD2 NA TRBJ2-7 TRBV9 CASSAIAGGTYEQYF TGTGCCAGCAGCGCCATAGCGGGAGGAACCTACGAGCAGTACTTC
NA NA TRBJ2-1 TRBV7-9 CASSSTLHNEQFF TGTGCCAGCAGCAGCACCCTTCACAATGAGCAGTTCTTC
TRBD1 NA TRBJ2-5 TRBV9 CASSSSWTGTGAETQYF TGTGCCAGCAGCTCATCTTGGACCGGGACAGGGGCGGAGACCCAGTACTTC
NA NA TRBJ2-7 TRBV6-6 CASSRPFSYEQYF TGTGCCAGCAGTCGGCCCTTCTCCTACGAGCAGTACTTC
NA NA TRBJ1-1 TRBV30 CAWSWQGSGEAFF TGTGCCTGGAGTTGGCAGGGGAGCGGTGAAGCTTTCTTT
TRBD2 NA TRBJ2-7 TRBV4-1 CASSQDSGTTGTQYF TGCGCCAGCAGCCAAGATAGTGGGACTACTGGAACGCAGTACTTC
NA NA TRBJ2-7 TRBV11-1 CASSIQTGREQYF TGTGCCAGCAGCATACAAACAGGGCGCGAGCAGTACTTC
TRBD1 NA TRBJ2-7 TRBV27 CASSALGTESPGEQYF TGTGCCAGCAGTGCGCTCGGGACAGAGTCTCCGGGGGAGCAGTACTTC
TRBD1 once TRBJ2-4 TRBV19 CASSMGDRLNIQYF TGTGCCAGTAGTATGGGGGACAGGTTGAACATTCAGTACTTC
TRBD2 NA TRBJ2-1 TRBV9 CASSAPGLAERNEQFF TGTGCCAGCAGCGCCCCGGGACTAGCGGAAAGGAATGAGCAGTTCTTC
NA few TRBJ2-1 TRBV10-3 CAISPSDYEQFF TGTGCCATCAGTCCTAGCGACTATGAGCAGTTCTTC
NA NA TRBJ1-4 TRBV7-9 CASSLNGPSEKLFF TGTGCCAGCAGCTTAAACGGCCCAAGCGAAAAACTGTTTTTT
TRBD1 NA TRBJ1-4 TRBV7-8 CASSAGTVNEKLFF TGTGCCAGCAGCGCCGGGACAGTTAATGAAAAACTGTTTTTT
NA NA TRBJ1-1 TRBV29-1 CSVEYRGEIKTEAFF TGCAGCGTTGAGTATCGTGGGGAAATCAAGACTGAAGCTTTCTTT
NA once TRBJ2-5 TRBV13 CASSFKGAAMYQETQYF TGTGCCAGCAGCTTTAAAGGTGCGGCCATGTACCAAGAGACCCAGTACTTC
NA few TRBJ2-7 TRBV13 CASSSGTLYEQYF TGTGCCAGCAGCTCCGGGACGCTCTACGAGCAGTACTTC
NA NA TRBJ2-7 TRBV4-1 CASSLRDTYEQYF TGCGCCAGCAGCCTCCGGGACACCTACGAGCAGTACTTC
TRBD1 NA TRBJ2-7 TRBV6-1 CASSGLGTGLYEQYF TGTGCCAGCAGCGGACTCGGGACAGGATTGTACGAGCAGTACTTC
NA NA TRBJ1-4 TRBV4-3 CASSHWETQEKLFF TGCGCCAGCAGCCATTGGGAAACGCAGGAAAAACTGTTTTTT
TRBD2 NA TRBJ2-3 TRBV7-3 CASSPGTSGRPQDTQYF TGTGCCAGCAGCCCCGGGACTAGCGGGAGGCCACAAGATACGCAGTATTTT
TRBD1 NA TRBJ1-2 TRBV19 CASTWTGFDSNGYTF TGTGCCAGTACTTGGACAGGGTTTGATTCGAATGGCTACACCTTC
NA NA TRBJ2-3 TRBV4-1 CASSQGHAGPTDTQYF TGCGCCAGCAGCCAAGGACACGCGGGACCCACAGATACGCAGTATTTT
NA few TRBJ1-4 TRBV6-6 CASRTGEKLFF TGTGCCAGCAGAACAGGAGAAAAACTGTTTTTT
NA NA TRBJ1-2 TRBV4-3 CASSQDTAGGNDGYTF TGCGCCAGCAGCCAAGATACGGCCGGGGGGAACGATGGCTACACCTTC
NA NA TRBJ2-7 TRBV6-1 CASSPRTSYEQYF TGTGCCAGCAGTCCAAGGACATCTTACGAGCAGTACTTC